Below, one TCR beta chain is given with its context. One end of the junction is discordant with germline, which a read error may explain. These data come from a study of tumor-infiltrating lymphocytes in glioblastoma multiforme. Three nested ARM-PCR rounds with V-beta and C-beta primers built TCRB libraries. TCRdb reanalysed the multiplex PCR reads using MiXCR and keeps one entry per CDR3 protein. The sample has some 15,000 distinct CDR3 sequences; over 55% are singletons. The CDR3 runs to 11 residues. The germline V gene has CDR1 DFQATT and CDR2 SNEGSKA (reference sequence). This TCR derives from a male donor with glioblastoma. The specimen was brain tumor tissue. J is TRBJ2-3 and V is TRBV20-1, with D possibly TRBD1 on 6 matching bases. The CDR3: CSAHRDTTQYF. Here the CDR3 DNA reads TGCAGTGCCCACCGGGACACGACGCAATATTTT.